The 16 T cell receptor beta chains reported below all come from one sample, sequenced in a study of beta chain features in type 1 diabetes. The sequenced template was cDNA made from the entire isolated RNA. Only in-frame clones appear in the TCRdb table, and some are missing; sequencing was by immunoSEQ multiplex PCR. The sample carries 200,000 to 250,000 clones, 68% recorded once. Sequencing used naive CD4+ T cells from blood. These receptors all come from a young man in good health.

This clone was found once. Here the CDR3 reads CASSPLSGTEAFF. The DNA of the CDR3 is TGCGCCAGCAGCCCTTTATCAGGGACTGAAGCTTTCTTT. The rearrangement joins TRBV5-1 to TRBJ1-1, with D perhaps matching TRBD1 (5 bases). Deletions cut 4 bases from V and 5 bases from J, with 12 bases between. This CDR3 contains 13 residues. CDR1 SGHRS and CDR2 YFSETQ come from the germline V gene.

This chain connects TRBV9 to TRBJ2-7; D may be TRBD2 (5 bases). V was cut by 0 bases and J by 7 bases, with 14 bases left in between. From germline, CDR1 is SGDLS and CDR2 YYNGEE. CDR3 length: 14 residues. For the CDR3, the DNA is TGTGCCAGCAGCGTAGGAGAGGGTACTGGGGAGCAGTACTTC. Its protein is CASSVGEGTGEQYF. The full variable domain, rest sourced from reference TRBV9 and TRBJ2-7, is DSGVTQTPKHLITATGQRVTLRCSPRSGDLSVYWYQQSLDQGLQFLIQYYNGEERAKGNILERFSAQQFPDLHSELNLSSLELGDSALYFCASSVGEGTGEQYFGPGTRLTVT.

The V gene is TRBV4-1, the J gene TRBJ2-7; 13 bases map to TRBD2. J was trimmed by 5 bases and V by 1 base; bases with no gene match: 2. The germline V gene encodes CDR1 MGHRA and CDR2 YSYEKL. The length of the CDR3 is 15 residues. The DNA for the CDR3 is TGCGCCAGCAGCCAAGTTGGACTAGCGGGAGACGAGCAGTACTTC. Protein: CASSQVGLAGDEQYF.

The chain uses TRBV4-3 and TRBJ1-3, with TRBD1 matching over 8 bases. The CDR3 loop spans 15 amino acids. J lost 4 bases, V lost 3 bases, and 5 bases had no gene match. Per germline, CDR1 LGHNA and CDR2 YSLEER. The CDR3 loop reads CASSQFGQGGNTIYF. The CDR3, as DNA: TGCGCCAGCAGCCAGTTTGGACAGGGAGGAAACACCATATATTTT.

The genes are TRBV6-5 and TRBJ2-3; TRBD2 aligns across 8 bases. The CDR3 sequence is 13 residues long. In germline, CDR1 is MNHEY, CDR2 SVGAGI. Trimming removed 8 bases from V and 3 bases from J; junction bases left unmatched: 4. The CDR3 nucleotides read TGTGCCAGCGGCCGGGAGGGGACAGATACGCAGTATTTT. Amino acid sequence: CASGREGTDTQYF.

This clone appeared once. The chain links TRBV7-2 to TRBJ2-7, with D hard to call. Germline CDR1 reads SGHTA; CDR2 reads FQGNSA. The CDR3 loop spans 14 amino acids. Trimming removed 1 base from V and 2 bases from J, with 9 bases in between. The CDR3 bases are TGTGCCAGCAGCTTAGAGCCGGGTCCCTACGAGCAGTACTTC. Encoded protein: CASSLEPGPYEQYF.

The chain uses TRBV2 and TRBJ2-5; D is perhaps TRBD2 (5 bases). Germline CDR1 SNHLY, CDR2 FYNNEI. Trimming took 11 bases from V and 5 from J, leaving 12 bases between them. This CDR3 is 11 amino acids long. The CDR3 sequence: CAEGGLETQYF. The CDR3 region has the DNA TGTGCCGAGGGTGGGTTGGAGACCCAGTACTTC.

This chain's CDR3 is CASSPGFGYEQYF. CDR3 sequence (DNA): TGTGCCAGCAGCCCGGGGTTTGGTTACGAGCAGTACTTC. The chain recombines TRBV7-9 with TRBJ2-7; a possible D gene is TRBD2 (5 bases). The germline V gene encodes CDR1 SEHNR and CDR2 FQNEAQ (reference sequence). The CDR3 loop spans 13 amino acids. Trimming cost V 5 bases and J 4 bases, with 12 bases left between them.

The chain carries TRBV30 and TRBJ1-5; possibly TRBD1 for D (5 bases). This CDR3 is 13 amino acids long. The V and J ends lost 3 bases and 3 bases respectively, with 9 bases between them. The V gene's germline CDR1 is GTSNPN and CDR2 SVGIG (reference sequence). CDR3 region: CAWSPGNNQPQHF. In nucleotides, the CDR3 is TGTGCCTGGAGCCCAGGGAACAATCAGCCCCAGCATTTT. Variable domain in full (rest from reference TRBV30 and TRBJ1-5): SQTIHQWPATLVQPVGSPLSLECTVEGTSNPNLYWYRQAAGRGLQLLFYSVGIGQISSEVPQNLSASRPQDRQFILSSKKLLLSDSGFYLCAWSPGNNQPQHFGDGTRLSIL.

The V gene is TRBV7-2, the J gene TRBJ2-1; 8 nucleotides match TRBD1. With V trimmed by 6 bases and J by 3 bases, 7 bases remained unmatched. This CDR3 has 15 amino acids. The germline V gene encodes CDR1 SGHTA and CDR2 FQGNSA. This CDR3 reads CASRPGQVRYNEQFF. Written as DNA, the CDR3 is TGTGCCAGCAGACCGGGACAGGTCCGCTACAATGAGCAGTTCTTC.

This rearrangement joins TRBV7-2 to TRBJ2-2; D gene uncertain. This CDR3 comprises 13 residues. Per germline, CDR1 SGHTA and CDR2 FQGNSA. Trimming took off 1 base at V and 7 bases at J, with 7 bases between the two ends. CDR3 residues: CASSLEGSGELFF. CDR3 bases: TGTGCCAGCAGCTTAGAAGGCAGCGGGGAGCTGTTTTTT.

The chain combines TRBV27 with TRBJ2-4; D is possibly TRBD1 (5 bases). V was trimmed by 3 bases and J by 2 bases, leaving 11 bases between them. This CDR3 contains 15 residues. Germline V gene data show CDR1 as MNHEY and CDR2 as SMNVEV (reference sequence). The CDR3 protein is CASSLTANTKNIQYF. The DNA for the CDR3 is TGTGCCAGCAGTTTGACAGCAAATACCAAAAACATTCAGTACTTC.

This clone turned up a few times. The rearrangement links TRBV30 to TRBJ2-5, with a tentative D call TRBD2 (5 bases). Trimming stripped 2 bases from V and 5 bases from J, with 9 bases between. CDR1 GTSNPN and CDR2 SVGIG come from the germline V gene (reference sequence). The CDR3 consists of 12 residues. The CDR3 protein is CAWSPEGETQYF. CDR3 coding DNA: TGTGCCTGGAGTCCCGAGGGCGAGACCCAGTACTTC.

This clone was seen a handful of times. The chain uses TRBV30 and TRBJ2-1; possible D gene TRBD2, 5 bases. Deletions cut 2 bases from V and 7 bases from J, with 6 bases between. The length of the CDR3 is 11 residues. CDR1 is GTSNPN and CDR2 is SVGIG in the germline V gene (reference sequence). The CDR3 DNA is TGTGCCTGGAGTCGCGGGAATGAGCAGTTCTTC. Translated: CAWSRGNEQFF.

The rearrangement links TRBV15 to TRBJ1-6; D possibly corresponds to TRBD1 (6 bases). Trimming took off 1 base at V and 7 bases at J, with 14 bases between the two ends. Germline V gene lookup returns CDR1 LNHNV and CDR2 YYDKDF (reference sequence). The CDR3 consists of 16 residues. The CDR3 here is CATSRAGGQNNSPLHF. DNA of the CDR3: TGTGCCACCAGCAGAGCGGGAGGACAGAACAATTCACCCCTCCACTTT.

V and J are TRBV5-1 and TRBJ2-1, with D possibly being TRBD2 (6 bases). CDR1 SGHRS and CDR2 YFSETQ come from the germline V gene. The CDR3 is made up of 14 amino acids. Trimming stripped 0 bases from V and 6 bases from J, with 10 bases between. Written as DNA, the CDR3 is TGCGCCAGCAGCTTGGTCAGGGACTCCAATGAGCAGTTCTTC. Amino acid sequence: CASSLVRDSNEQFF.